These 27 T cell receptor beta chains originate from one sample sequenced in a study of shared clonotypes between healthy human individuals. Sequenced by immunoSEQ multiplex PCR; TCRdb stores in-frame clones only, minus some. The sample lists about 1.1 million clones; approximately 77% were seen once. Material: memory CD4+ T cells from PBMCs. The subset was: CD45RA-negative fraction. Receptors originate from a young man in good health. Some clones in this sample may be carry-over from other donors' samples.

This clone was detected only a few times. This chain links TRBV5-6 with TRBJ2-3, with D uncertain. V was pared by 4 bases and J by 1 base, with 10 bases between. Germline-derived CDR1 and CDR2 are SGHDT and YYEEEE. The length of the CDR3 is 14 residues. In DNA, the CDR3 is TGTGCCAGCAGCGAGGTTGCTGGCACAGATACGCAGTATTTT. Its protein is CASSEVAGTDTQYF. Full variable domain (outside the CDR3, taken from reference TRBV5-6 and TRBJ2-3): DAGVTQSPTHLIKTRGQQVTLRCSPKSGHDTVSWYQQALGQGPQFIFQYYEEEERQRGNFPDRFSGHQFPNYSSELNVNALLLGDSALYLCASSEVAGTDTQYFGPGTRLTVL.

The chain combines TRBV28 with TRBJ2-7, with unresolved D. There are 14 residues in the CDR3. With 4 bases removed from V and 6 bases from J, the gap between germline ends came to 16 bases. Germline loops: CDR1 MDHEN, CDR2 SYDVKM. CDR3 residues: CASSSPASLGEQYF. CDR3 DNA: TGTGCCAGCAGTTCCCCCGCAAGTTTGGGCGAGCAGTACTTC.

The rearrangement joins TRBV28 to TRBJ1-1; D is unclear. The CDR3 loop spans 12 amino acids. Germline-derived CDR1 and CDR2 are MDHEN and SYDVKM. Between the trimmed V and J ends, which lost 8 bases and 3 bases, there was a span of 10 bases. CDR3 sequence reads: CASLRYDTEAFF. CDR3 coding DNA: TGTGCCAGCCTCCGGTACGACACTGAAGCTTTCTTT.

The chain recombines TRBV25-1 with TRBJ1-2, with 10 bases lining up with TRBD1. Germline values: CDR1 MGHDK, CDR2 SYGVNS. The V and J ends lost 4 bases and 8 bases, in that order; junction bases with no gene match: 4. This CDR3 region has 13 residues. CDR3 DNA sequence: TGTGCCAGCAGTGTTCGGGACAGGGGCGGCTACACCTTC. Encoded protein: CASSVRDRGGYTF.

This clone was seen a handful of times. The rearrangement uses TRBV7-2 and TRBJ2-3; TRBD2 agrees at 13 bases. V dropped 5 bases and J dropped 6; count of bases not matched to a gene: 17. CDR1 is SGHTA and CDR2 is FQGNSA in the germline V gene. CDR3 length: 19 amino acids. CDR3 sequence reads: CASSPGTSGIGGSRDTQYF. CDR3 DNA sequence: TGTGCCAGCAGCCCAGGGACTAGCGGGATTGGGGGGAGTCGGGATACGCAGTATTTT.

The chain is built from TRBV30 and TRBJ1-6; a possible D gene is TRBD1 (6 bases). CDR3 length: 16 residues. The germline gives CDR1 GTSNPN, CDR2 SVGIG (reference sequence). V was clipped by 4 bases and J by 8 bases, with 21 bases between them. Here the CDR3 reads CAWNAGGSLWDSPLHF. Here the CDR3 DNA reads TGTGCCTGGAATGCGGGGGGCTCGCTTTGGGATTCACCCCTCCACTTT.

The rearrangement joins TRBV18 to TRBJ1-1; D is undetermined. This CDR3 has 17 amino acids. CDR1 and CDR2 (germline): KGHSH, LQKENI. Trimming removed 6 bases from V and 0 bases from J, with 20 bases in between. The DNA of the CDR3 is TGTGCCAGCTCTTGGGCGTCTCGGGCCGGAATGAACACTGAAGCTTTCTTT. Its translation: CASSWASRAGMNTEAFF.

CDR3 sequence (DNA): TGTGCCAGCAGCGGGTGGAGCCCGGGACCAGATACGCAGTATTTT. Translating gives CASSGWSPGPDTQYF. The chain carries TRBV5-8 and TRBJ2-3, with D possibly called TRBD1 or TRBD2 (5 bases each). This CDR3 contains 15 residues. Looked up from germline, CDR1 is SGHTS and CDR2 is YDEGEE. The V and J ends lost 4 bases and 4 bases respectively, with 16 bases between them. Full variable domain (rest looked up from reference TRBV5-8 and TRBJ2-3): EAGVTQSPTHLIKTRGQQATLRCSPISGHTSVYWYQQALGLGLQFLLWYDEGEERNRGNFPPRFSGRQFPNYSSELNVNALELEDSALYLCASSGWSPGPDTQYFGPGTRLTVL.

The chain has TRBV9 and TRBJ2-3; possibly TRBD2 for D (5 bases). Per germline, CDR1 SGDLS and CDR2 YYNGEE. The CDR3 sequence is 15 residues long. V lost 0 bases and J 5 bases, leaving 13 bases between the germline ends. CDR3 sequence (DNA): TGTGCCAGCAGCGTAGATCGGGAAATGGAAGATACGCAGTATTTT. Amino acid sequence: CASSVDREMEDTQYF.

The chain is built from TRBV5-5 and TRBJ1-2; D is possibly TRBD1 (6 bases). Germline loops: CDR1 SGHKS, CDR2 YYEKEE (reference sequence). Deletions cut 0 bases from V and 0 bases from J, with 9 bases between. The CDR3 extends over 15 amino acids. CDR3 region: CASSLGGPANYGYTF. The CDR3 nucleotides read TGTGCCAGCAGCTTGGGGGGGCCAGCTAACTATGGCTACACCTTC. Full variable domain (missing parts from reference TRBV5-5 and TRBJ1-2): DAGVTQSPTHLIKTRGQQVTLRCSPISGHKSVSWYQQVLGQGPQFIFQYYEKEERGRGNFPDRFSARQFPNYSSELNVNALLLGDSALYLCASSLGGPANYGYTFGSGTRLTVV.

The rearrangement uses TRBV6-6 and TRBJ2-7, with D unclear. Germline V CDR1 and CDR2: MNHNY, SVGAGI (reference sequence). V was clipped by 5 bases and J by 1 base, with 12 bases between them. CDR3 size: 14 residues. The CDR3 reads CASSKVAGSYEQYF. DNA of the CDR3: TGTGCCAGCAGTAAAGTGGCAGGTTCCTACGAGCAGTACTTC.

The chain couples TRBV5-1 to TRBJ2-7; D is possibly TRBD2 (5 bases). This CDR3 has 14 residues. Germline V lookup: CDR1 SGHRS, CDR2 YFSETQ. The germline V and J ends were trimmed by 0 bases and 5 bases, with 12 bases remaining between them. This CDR3 is CASSLGPPSHEQYF. Written as DNA, the CDR3 is TGCGCCAGCAGCTTGGGACCTCCTAGCCACGAGCAGTACTTC.

The chain is built from TRBV5-1 and TRBJ2-1, with 9 bases lining up with TRBD2. CDR1 SGHRS and CDR2 YFSETQ come from the germline V gene. The junction had 9 bases not matched to a gene; V was cut back by 0 bases and J by 8 bases. The CDR3 has 16 residues. CDR3 sequence (DNA): TGCGCCAGCAGCTTGGAAGGCGGGAGGGCCTGGGATGAGCAGTTCTTC. It encodes CASSLEGGRAWDEQFF. Supplemented by reference TRBV5-1 and TRBJ2-1, the full variable domain reads KAGVTQTPRYLIKTRGQQVTLSCSPISGHRSVSWYQQTPGQGLQFLFEYFSETQRNKGNFPGRFSGRQFSNSRSEMNVSTLELGDSALYLCASSLEGGRAWDEQFFGPGTRLTVL.

The chain recombines TRBV5-6 with TRBJ2-5; D may match TRBD1 or TRBD2 (5 bases each). The DNA end is more similar to TRBJ2-7, so the J call may be wrong. From germline, CDR1 is SGHDT and CDR2 YYEEEE. The CDR3 covers 13 residues. The CDR3 loop is CASSLDRDGEQYF. CDR3 bases: TGTGCCAGCAGCTTGGACCGGGACGGCGAGCAGTACTTC.

The genes are TRBV6-5 and TRBJ1-2, with a weak D call TRBD1 (6 bases). The CDR3 is made up of 14 amino acids. CDR1 and CDR2 (germline): MNHEY, SVGAGI. The V end lost 0 bases, the J end lost 4 bases, and 9 bases lay between the germline ends. DNA for the CDR3: TGTGCCAGCAGTTACTCACAGGGTACCTATGGCTACACCTTC. Translated: CASSYSQGTYGYTF.

This clone was seen more than once but under ten times. This chain links TRBV2 with TRBJ2-2; a weak D match, TRBD1 (6 bases). Trimming shortened V by 9 bases and J by 5 bases, and 7 bases separated the two germline ends. This CDR3 region has 11 residues. Germline V gives CDR1 SNHLY, CDR2 FYNNEI. The chain's CDR3 is CARGQTGELFF. DNA of the CDR3: TGTGCCAGAGGACAGACCGGGGAGCTGTTTTTT.

The rearrangement uses TRBV7-9 and TRBJ2-7; TRBD1 matches 7 bases. The CDR3 has 13 amino acids. Germline V gene lookup returns CDR1 SEHNR and CDR2 FQNEAQ (reference sequence). V shed 5 bases and J 2 bases; nucleotides not matched to a gene: 3. CDR3 nucleotides: TGTGCCAGCAGCCGACAGGGTCCCTACGAGCAGTACTTC. Protein product: CASSRQGPYEQYF.

The chain has TRBV4-1 and TRBJ1-1; D ambiguous. The CDR3 has 13 residues. V lost 3 bases, J lost 1 base, and 6 bases lay in between. Germline V gene lookup returns CDR1 MGHRA and CDR2 YSYEKL. The CDR3 sequence: CASSQVRNTEAFF. DNA for the CDR3: TGCGCCAGCAGCCAGGTCAGGAACACTGAAGCTTTCTTT.

The chain uses TRBV29-1 and TRBJ2-5, with D possibly TRBD1 on 5 matching bases. CDR1 is SQVTM, CDR2 ANQGSEA, per germline. CDR3 length: 14 residues. The V and J ends lost 4 bases and 3 bases respectively, with 15 bases between them. The CDR3 loop reads CSVGHSGAEETQYF. The DNA for the CDR3 is TGCAGCGTTGGACATTCTGGGGCTGAAGAGACCCAGTACTTC. Full variable domain (missing parts from reference TRBV29-1 and TRBJ2-5): SAVISQKPSRDICQRGTSLTIQCQVDSQVTMMFWYRQQPGQSLTLIATANQGSEATYESGFVIDKFPISRPNLTFSTLTVSNMSPEDSSIYLCSVGHSGAEETQYFGPGTRLLVL.

This clone was seen a single time. V and J are TRBV18 and TRBJ2-5; D gene unclear. This CDR3 region has 15 residues. V was clipped by 2 bases and J by 1 base, with 11 bases between them. Germline CDR1 reads KGHSH; CDR2 reads LQKENI. CDR3 protein: CASSPYTARQETQYF. The CDR3 DNA reads TGTGCCAGCTCACCATATACAGCCCGCCAAGAGACCCAGTACTTC.

Note on this clone: Other nucleotide sequences from this sample produce the same CDR3. CDR3 sequence (DNA): TGTGCCAGCAGCCGAGATAGCAACTATGGCTACACCTTC. Translating gives CASSRDSNYGYTF. This chain joins TRBV9 and TRBJ1-2; D remains ambiguous. The CDR3 is 13 amino acids. V was pared by 4 bases and J by 2 bases, with 9 bases between. CDR1 SGDLS and CDR2 YYNGEE come from the germline V gene.

This clone appeared once. V and J are TRBV4-2 and TRBJ2-5; TRBD1 matches 7 bases. The CDR3 has 14 amino acids. V trimming: 0 bases; J trimming: 3 bases; junction bases outside the gene matches: 1. Germline-derived CDR1 and CDR2 are LGHNA and YNFKEQ. Here the CDR3 reads CASSQEDRKETQYF. In DNA form, the CDR3 reads TGTGCCAGCAGCCAAGAGGACAGGAAAGAGACCCAGTACTTC.

The J gene is TRBJ1-2, the V gene TRBV6-1; 7 bases match TRBD1. V gave up 4 bases and J gave up 4 bases; unmatched junction bases: 6. The CDR3 contains 14 residues. Germline-derived CDR1 and CDR2 are MNHNS and SASEGT. DNA for the CDR3: TGTGCCAGCAGTGTAGACAGGGCCGCCTATGGCTACACCTTC. This codes for CASSVDRAAYGYTF.

The chain joins TRBV9 to TRBJ2-1; the match to TRBD2 covers 13 bases. The CDR3 runs to 16 residues. Germline lookup yields CDR1 SGDLS and CDR2 YYNGEE. V lost 2 bases to trimming and J lost 7 bases; unmatched junction nucleotides: 6. As DNA, the CDR3 is TGTGCCAGCAGCGTTCGGACTAGCGGGAGTAGAAATGAGCAGTTCTTC. Protein product: CASSVRTSGSRNEQFF.

The sample holds one count of this clone. The chain has TRBV10-3 and TRBJ1-1; D is uncertain. Trimming stripped 2 bases from V and 5 bases from J, with 9 bases between. Germline CDR1 reads ENHRY; CDR2 reads SYGVKD. The CDR3 covers 13 residues. The CDR3, as DNA: TGTGCCATCAGTGAGCTCAGCGTTACTGAAGCTTTCTTT. It translates to CAISELSVTEAFF.

To note about this clone: The sample holds other DNA sequences that translate to the same CDR3. V gene TRBV5-1 combines with J gene TRBJ2-7; D gene uncertain. Trimming removed 5 bases from V and 0 bases from J, with 9 bases in between. CDR1 is SGHRS and CDR2 is YFSETQ in the germline V gene. This CDR3 contains 13 residues. The CDR3 protein is CASSFPGSYEQYF. The CDR3 DNA reads TGCGCCAGCAGTTTCCCTGGCTCCTACGAGCAGTACTTC.

CDR3 DNA: TGTGCCAGCCTAGACAAAGGGGGCCTCTGGAGGGAGCAGTACTTC. Translated: CASLDKGGLWREQYF. V and J are TRBV5-6 and TRBJ2-7; 7 nucleotides match TRBD1. V lost 7 bases and J lost 7; bases outside the gene matches: 17. CDR3 length equals 15 residues. Germline V gene sequence: CDR1 SGHDT, CDR2 YYEEEE. Combining the CDR3 with reference TRBV5-6 and TRBJ2-7 gives the whole variable domain DAGVTQSPTHLIKTRGQQVTLRCSPKSGHDTVSWYQQALGQGPQFIFQYYEEEERQRGNFPDRFSGHQFPNYSSELNVNALLLGDSALYLCASLDKGGLWREQYFGPGTRLTVT.